The 2 T cell receptor beta chains below come from one sample, sequenced in a study of a mutant IDH1 vaccine in newly diagnosed glioma. TCRdb's copy holds only in-frame clones and misses some; the assay was immunoSEQ multiplex PCR. The table records approximately 56,000 clones, around 60% of them present only once. The time point is: week 47, end of study. Every vaccine dose comprised 300 ug of mutant IDH1 20-mer peptide plus topical imiquimod. Antigens of these TCRs are unknown. The specimen was peripheral blood mononuclear cells (PBMCs), collected from a glioma patient whose treatment included an IDH1 peptide vaccine. The receptors were sampled from a man in his forties with glioma. Some clones in this sample may be carry-over from other donors' samples.

J is TRBJ1-2 and V is TRBV9; tentative D call: TRBD1 (5 bases). The CDR3 is made up of 14 amino acids. V was trimmed by 3 bases and J by 4 bases, leaving 13 bases between them. CDR1 and CDR2 (germline): SGDLS, YYNGEE. The chain's CDR3 is CASSARDGAYGYTF. DNA of the CDR3: TGTGCCAGCAGCGCCCGGGACGGAGCCTATGGCTACACCTTC.

V gene TRBV6-6 combines with J gene TRBJ1-2; 7 bases agree with TRBD1. In germline, CDR1 is MNHNY, CDR2 SVGAGI (reference sequence). CDR3 size: 15 residues. V shed 10 bases, J shed 5 bases, and the junction held 16 bases outside the gene matches. CDR3 in DNA: TGTGCCACCAAAGACATCCGGGACAGAATTTATGGCTACACCTTC. This gives the protein CATKDIRDRIYGYTF.